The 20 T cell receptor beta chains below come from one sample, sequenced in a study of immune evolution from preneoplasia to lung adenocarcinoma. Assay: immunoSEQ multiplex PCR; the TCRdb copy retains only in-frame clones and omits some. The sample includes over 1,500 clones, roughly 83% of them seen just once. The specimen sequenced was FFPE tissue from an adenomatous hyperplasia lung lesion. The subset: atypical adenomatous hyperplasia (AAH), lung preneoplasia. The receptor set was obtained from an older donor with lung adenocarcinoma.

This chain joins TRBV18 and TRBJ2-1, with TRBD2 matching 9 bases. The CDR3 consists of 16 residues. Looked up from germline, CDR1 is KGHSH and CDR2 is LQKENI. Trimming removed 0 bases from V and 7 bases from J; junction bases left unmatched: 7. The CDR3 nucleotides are TGTGCCAGCTCACCACCGGGGATAGCGGGAGAAAATGAGCAGTTCTTC. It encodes CASSPPGIAGENEQFF.

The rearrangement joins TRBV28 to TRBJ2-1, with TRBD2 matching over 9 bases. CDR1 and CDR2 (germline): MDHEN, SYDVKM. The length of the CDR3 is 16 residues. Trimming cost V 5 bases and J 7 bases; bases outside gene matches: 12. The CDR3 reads CASSLTGVAGVNEQFF. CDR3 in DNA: TGTGCCAGCAGTCTCACGGGCGTAGCGGGAGTTAATGAGCAGTTCTTC.

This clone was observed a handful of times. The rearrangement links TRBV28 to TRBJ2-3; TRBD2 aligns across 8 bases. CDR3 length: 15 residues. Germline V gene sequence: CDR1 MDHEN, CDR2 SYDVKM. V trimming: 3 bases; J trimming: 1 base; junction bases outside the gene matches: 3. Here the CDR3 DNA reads TGTGCCAGCAGTTTGACTAGCGAGGGCACAGATACGCAGTATTTT. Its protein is CASSLTSEGTDTQYF.

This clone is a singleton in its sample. The CDR3 sequence is CASSLKTSNTGELFF. The CDR3 DNA sequence: TGTGCCAGCAGCTTGAAGACCTCGAACACCGGGGAGCTGTTTTTT. This chain uses TRBV5-8 with TRBJ2-2; D remains ambiguous. V gave up 1 base and J gave up 0 bases, with 7 bases separating them. Germline V gene lookup returns CDR1 SGHTS and CDR2 YDEGEE. There are 15 residues in the CDR3.

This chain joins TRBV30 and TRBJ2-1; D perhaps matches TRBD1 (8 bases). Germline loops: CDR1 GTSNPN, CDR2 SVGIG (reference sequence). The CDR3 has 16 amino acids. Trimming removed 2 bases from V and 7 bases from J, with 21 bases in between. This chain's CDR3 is CAWSPSHGQGGNEQFF. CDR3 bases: TGTGCCTGGAGTCCCTCGCATGGACAGGGAGGGAATGAGCAGTTCTTC.

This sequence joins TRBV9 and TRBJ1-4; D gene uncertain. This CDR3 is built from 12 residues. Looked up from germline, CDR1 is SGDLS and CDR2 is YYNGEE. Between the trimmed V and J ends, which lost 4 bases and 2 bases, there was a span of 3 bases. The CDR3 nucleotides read TGTGCCAGCAGCTTTACTAATGAAAAACTGTTTTTT. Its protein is CASSFTNEKLFF.

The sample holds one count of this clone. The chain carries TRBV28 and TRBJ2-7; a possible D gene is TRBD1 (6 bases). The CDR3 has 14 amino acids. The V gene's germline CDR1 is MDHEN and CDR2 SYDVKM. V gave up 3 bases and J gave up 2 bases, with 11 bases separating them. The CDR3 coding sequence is TGTGCCAGCAGTTTCGGGACACCTCCCTACGAGCAGTACTTC. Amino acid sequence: CASSFGTPPYEQYF.

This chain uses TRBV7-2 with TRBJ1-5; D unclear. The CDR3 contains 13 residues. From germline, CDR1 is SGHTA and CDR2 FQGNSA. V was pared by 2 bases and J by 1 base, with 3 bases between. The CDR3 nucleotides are TGTGCCAGCAGCTTAACCAGCAATCAGCCCCAGCATTTT. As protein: CASSLTSNQPQHF.

The CDR3 region is CASSRDDRGRWGYTF. In nucleotides, the CDR3 is TGTGCCAGCAGTAGAGACGACAGGGGTCGGTGGGGCTACACCTTC. The rearrangement uses TRBV28 and TRBJ1-2, with TRBD1 matching over 8 bases. Germline CDR1 MDHEN, CDR2 SYDVKM. After removal of 5 bases from V and 8 bases from J, the junction contained 13 bases not matched to a gene. This CDR3 is 15 amino acids long.

The CDR3 loop reads CASSPYPGQSNEKLFF. The CDR3 region has the DNA TGTGCCAGCTCACCGTATCCGGGACAGTCTAATGAAAAACTGTTTTTT. This chain connects TRBV18 to TRBJ1-4; TRBD1 aligns across 7 bases. CDR3 length: 16 residues. The ends lost 3 bases at V and 3 bases at J; junction bases unmatched: 7. Germline assignment: CDR1 KGHSH and CDR2 LQKENI.

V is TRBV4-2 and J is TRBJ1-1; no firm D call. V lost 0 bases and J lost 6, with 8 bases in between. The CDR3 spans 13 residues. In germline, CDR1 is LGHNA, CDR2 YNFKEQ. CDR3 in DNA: TGTGCCAGCAGCCAAGAAAATGGGGCTGAAGCTTTCTTT. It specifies CASSQENGAEAFF.

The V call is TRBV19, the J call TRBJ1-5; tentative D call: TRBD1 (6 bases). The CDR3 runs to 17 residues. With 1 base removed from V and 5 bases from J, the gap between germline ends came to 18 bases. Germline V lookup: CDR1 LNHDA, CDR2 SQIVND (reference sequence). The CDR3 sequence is CASSIGSAQGFYQPQHF. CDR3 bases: TGTGCCAGTAGTATAGGATCGGCACAGGGCTTCTATCAGCCCCAGCATTTT.

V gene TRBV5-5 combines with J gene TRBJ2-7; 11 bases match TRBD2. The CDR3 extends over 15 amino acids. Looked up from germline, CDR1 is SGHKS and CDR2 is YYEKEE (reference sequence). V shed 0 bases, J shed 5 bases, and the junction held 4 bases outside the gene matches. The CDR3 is CASSLVVAGGDEQYF. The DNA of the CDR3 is TGTGCCAGCAGCTTGGTTGTAGCGGGAGGGGACGAGCAGTACTTC.

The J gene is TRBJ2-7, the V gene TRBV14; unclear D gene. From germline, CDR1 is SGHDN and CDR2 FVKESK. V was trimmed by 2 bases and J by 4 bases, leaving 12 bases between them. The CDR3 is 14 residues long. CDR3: CASSQSRGSYEQYF. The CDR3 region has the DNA TGTGCCAGCAGCCAAAGCAGAGGTAGTTACGAGCAGTACTTC.

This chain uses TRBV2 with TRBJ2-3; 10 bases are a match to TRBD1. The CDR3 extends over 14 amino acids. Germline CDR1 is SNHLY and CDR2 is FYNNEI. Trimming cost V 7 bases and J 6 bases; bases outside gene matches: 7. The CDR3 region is CASKTDRGVDTQYF. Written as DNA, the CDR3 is TGTGCCAGCAAAACGGACAGGGGGGTCGATACGCAGTATTTT.

The CDR3 region is CASSFHTGVSNQPQHF. CDR3 in DNA: TGTGCCAGCAGTTTCCACACAGGGGTGAGCAATCAGCCCCAGCATTTT. V and J are TRBV28 and TRBJ1-5; TRBD1 aligns across 7 bases. The CDR3 spans 16 residues. Germline CDR1 reads MDHEN; CDR2 reads SYDVKM. V was clipped by 3 bases and J by 1 base; unmatched bases: 6.

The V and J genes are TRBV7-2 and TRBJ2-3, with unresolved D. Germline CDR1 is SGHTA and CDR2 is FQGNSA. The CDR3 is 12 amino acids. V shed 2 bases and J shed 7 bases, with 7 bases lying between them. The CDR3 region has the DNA TGTGCCAGCAGCTTACTATCTAATACGCAGTATTTT. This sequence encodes CASSLLSNTQYF.

The CDR3 sequence is CASRTSGSIYEQYF. The CDR3 nucleotides are TGTGCCAGCAGAACTAGCGGGAGCATCTACGAGCAGTACTTC. The V gene is TRBV11-2, the J gene TRBJ2-7, with 11 bases matching TRBD2. The V gene's germline CDR1 is SGHAT and CDR2 FQNNGV. Trimming cost V 6 bases and J 3 bases; bases outside gene matches: 4. The CDR3 contains 14 residues.

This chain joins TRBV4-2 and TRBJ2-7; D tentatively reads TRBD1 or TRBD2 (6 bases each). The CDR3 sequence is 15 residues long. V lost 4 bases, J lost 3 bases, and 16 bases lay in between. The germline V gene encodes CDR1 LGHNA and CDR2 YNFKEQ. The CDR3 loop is CASSRTAEGGYEQYF. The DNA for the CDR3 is TGTGCCAGCAGCCGTACAGCGGAGGGGGGCTACGAGCAGTACTTC.

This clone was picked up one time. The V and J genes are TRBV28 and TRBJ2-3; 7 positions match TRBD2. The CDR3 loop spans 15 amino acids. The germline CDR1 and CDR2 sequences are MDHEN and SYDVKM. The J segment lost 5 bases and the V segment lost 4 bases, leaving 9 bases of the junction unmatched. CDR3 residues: CASSSRTGGGDTQYF. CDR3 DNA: TGTGCCAGCAGTTCCCGGACGGGAGGAGGAGATACGCAGTATTTT.